The 29 T cell receptor beta chains below come from one sample, sequenced in a study of response to subunit inactivated influenza vaccine. TCRdb re-analysed the RT-PCR reads in MiXCR, keeping a single row per CDR3 protein. In the table there are just under 550,000 distinct CDR3 sequences, approximately 20% of which are singletons. These same records also appear under a second study, on T cells expressing NK-cell markers. That study adds: The authors made TCR beta cDNA libraries by 5'RACE template switching. This switching added a universal primer site and UMIs.

Sequenced material: CD4+ T cells sorted from PBMCs, taken 12 days after vaccination. The receptors here all came from a man aged 50-59 years who received an inactivated influenza vaccine.

In this sample, this clonotype turned up a few times. The chain links TRBV15 to TRBJ2-7; possible D gene TRBD1, 5 bases. The CDR3 has 14 amino acids. Germline loops: CDR1 LNHNV, CDR2 YYDKDF (reference sequence). Trimming cost V 2 bases and J 3 bases, with 11 bases left between them. The CDR3 protein is CATSRSGFIYEQYF. In DNA, the CDR3 is TGTGCCACCAGCAGATCAGGGTTTATCTACGAGCAGTACTTC.

This clonotype was seen more than once but under ten times. DNA for the CDR3: TGCAGTGCTAGATCGGCAGGGAATACCGGCTACACCTTC. This translates into CSARSAGNTGYTF. The chain joins TRBV20-1 to TRBJ1-2, with D tentatively TRBD1 (5 bases). CDR3 length: 13 residues. Per germline, CDR1 DFQATT and CDR2 SNEGSKA (reference sequence). V dropped 2 bases and J dropped 8 bases, with 15 bases sitting between them.

Comments on this clonotype: The junction departs from the called germline gene at one end, perhaps through a read error. CDR3 in amino acids: CASSLGLAGKETQYF. In DNA form, the CDR3 reads TGTGCTAGCAGCTTAGGACTAGCGGGGAAAGAGACCCAGTACTTC. J is TRBJ2-5 and V is TRBV7-7; the match to TRBD2 covers 12 bases. The CDR3 extends over 15 amino acids. Germline values: CDR1 SSHAT, CDR2 FNYEAQ (reference sequence).

The rearrangement links TRBV20-1 to TRBJ2-5, with TRBD2 matching over 7 bases. This CDR3 spans 15 amino acids. J gave up 5 bases and V 5 bases, and 14 bases lay outside the gene matches. Germline V gene sequence: CDR1 DFQATT, CDR2 SNEGSKA (reference sequence). In DNA form, the CDR3 reads TGCAGTGCTCAACCCCCCGGGGGGATCGGGGAGACCCAGTACTTC. Amino acid sequence: CSAQPPGGIGETQYF.

The chain recombines TRBV5-1 with TRBJ1-1; D remains ambiguous. Trimming pared 1 base from V and 5 bases from J, leaving 9 bases between. CDR1 and CDR2 from the germline V gene are SGHRS and YFSETQ. There are 13 residues in the CDR3. The CDR3 sequence is CASSLSPETEAFF. Written as DNA, the CDR3 is TGCGCCAGCAGCTTGAGTCCGGAGACTGAAGCTTTCTTT.

This chain connects TRBV20-1 to TRBJ2-5; TRBD2 matches at 12 bases. Germline V gene lookup returns CDR1 DFQATT and CDR2 SNEGSKA (reference sequence). The junction had 5 bases not matched to a gene; V was cut back by 5 bases and J by 4 bases. The CDR3 loop spans 14 amino acids. CDR3 DNA: TGCAGTGCTTCTAGCGGGAGGGCCGGAGAGACCCAGTACTTC. Translation gives CSASSGRAGETQYF.

The J gene is TRBJ2-1, the V gene TRBV15; D is unclear. CDR1 LNHNV and CDR2 YYDKDF come from the germline V gene (reference sequence). The CDR3 is 15 amino acids. V lost 5 bases to trimming and J lost 6 bases, with 17 bases between them. CDR3: CATSPRLEARNEQFF. The CDR3 DNA sequence: TGTGCCACCAGCCCCCGACTGGAAGCACGCAATGAGCAGTTCTTC.

Regarding this clonotype: One junction end does not reproduce the germline sequence, and a read error may be involved. The chain carries TRBV5-5 and TRBJ2-7, with a tentative D call TRBD2 (6 bases). CDR3 size: 12 residues. Germline lookup yields CDR1 SGHKS and CDR2 YYEKEE (reference sequence). Here the CDR3 reads CARPGLRYEQHF. The DNA for the CDR3 is TGTGCCAGACCGGGACTCCGCTACGAGCAGCACTTC.

This clonotype was observed a handful of times. Because the CDR3 is missing its conserved closing phenylalanine or tryptophan, this is likely a read error. The rearrangement uses TRBV11-2 and TRBJ1-2, with a possible D match to TRBD1 (5 bases). The V end was cut by 4 bases, the J end by 8 bases, with 14 bases between. CDR1 is SGHAT, CDR2 FQNNGV, per germline. The CDR3 contains 13 residues. CDR3 coding DNA: TGTGCCAGCAGCTCCGGGGGGGAGGGCGGCTACACCTTA. Protein: CASSSGGEGGYTL.

This clonotype was counted once. The chain couples TRBV7-2 to TRBJ2-1; 8 bases align to TRBD2. The CDR3 runs 14 residues. Germline CDR1 is SGHTA and CDR2 is FQGNSA. J was trimmed by 13 bases and V by 5 bases; bases with no gene match: 13. CDR3 coding DNA: TGTGCCAGCAGCCCGGCAGGTAGCGGGGTCATCCAGTTCTTC. Translation gives CASSPAGSGVIQFF.

The V call is TRBV10-3, the J call TRBJ2-1; D is ambiguous. This CDR3 comprises 11 residues. V was pared by 5 bases and J by 7 bases, with 6 bases between. CDR1 is ENHRY and CDR2 is SYGVKD in the germline V gene. The CDR3 reads CAISRENEQFF. Here the CDR3 DNA reads TGTGCCATCAGTAGGGAAAATGAGCAGTTCTTC.

This clonotype was seen just once. The rearrangement joins TRBV30 to TRBJ2-1; D might be TRBD2 (5 bases). This CDR3 contains 11 residues. Trimming took off 3 bases at V and 12 bases at J, with 12 bases between the two ends. Germline-derived CDR1 and CDR2 are GTSNPN and SVGIG (reference sequence). The CDR3 coding sequence is TGTGCCTGGAGAGGAATTCGGGGGCAGTTCTTC. This encodes CAWRGIRGQFF. The full variable domain, in which reference TRBV30 and TRBJ2-1 provide the parts outside the CDR3, is SQTIHQWPATLVQPVGSPLSLECTVEGTSNPNLYWYRQAAGRGLQLLFYSVGIGQISSEVPQNLSASRPQDRQFILSSKKLLLSDSGFYLCAWRGIRGQFFGPGTRLTVL.

The chain combines TRBV12-2 with TRBJ1-5; the table's D call TRBD1 went unverified against the DNA. TRBV12-2 is described as a pseudogene. This CDR3 has 15 residues. DNA of the CDR3: TGTGCAAGTCGCTTGGGACAGGGGAAGGGGCAGCCCCAGCATTTT. This codes for CASRLGQGKGQPQHF.

The rearrangement joins TRBV10-2 to TRBJ2-3; D is uncertain. V shed 6 bases and J shed 1 base, with 11 bases lying between them. CDR3 length equals 14 residues. Germline V gives CDR1 WSHSY, CDR2 SAAADI. The CDR3 loop reads CASRQGSRTDTQYF. The CDR3 DNA is TGCGCCAGCAGGCAAGGTTCTCGCACAGATACGCAGTATTTT.

The chain couples TRBV6-1 to TRBJ1-5; D remains unclear. The V and J ends lost 0 bases and 3 bases respectively, with 9 bases between them. Germline V gene data show CDR1 as MNHNS and CDR2 as SASEGT. This CDR3 has 15 amino acids. The CDR3 region has the DNA TGTGCCAGCAGTGAAGCGTCTCAGTTCAATCAGCCCCAGCATTTT. Translation: CASSEASQFNQPQHF.

A few counts support this clonotype. The rearrangement joins TRBV29-1 to TRBJ1-2; 7 bases agree with TRBD1. V dropped 7 bases and J dropped 4; count of bases not matched to a gene: 6. Germline-derived CDR1 and CDR2 are SQVTM and ANQGSEA. This CDR3 region has 12 residues. As DNA, the CDR3 is TGCAGCGCTCTGGGACAGATCTATGGCTACACCTTC. Its translation is CSALGQIYGYTF.

This clonotype has a handful of counts. The chain joins TRBV20-1 to TRBJ2-1, with TRBD2 matching over 9 bases. Germline loops: CDR1 DFQATT, CDR2 SNEGSKA (reference sequence). This CDR3 spans 13 amino acids. V dropped 8 bases and J dropped 9; count of bases not matched to a gene: 11. CDR3 protein: CSSTGGGRVEQFF. Written as DNA, the CDR3 is TGCAGTTCAACTGGGGGCGGGAGGGTTGAGCAGTTCTTC.

A few counts support this clonotype. The chain has TRBV6-2 or TRBV6-3 and TRBJ1-5; TRBD1 matches at 7 bases. CDR3 size: 16 residues. The V gene's germline CDR1 is MNHEY and CDR2 SVGEGT. V lost 5 bases and J lost 2; bases outside the gene matches: 9. CDR3 sequence reads: CASSRNRGAGNQPQHF. The CDR3 coding sequence is TGTGCCAGCAGTCGAAACAGGGGCGCGGGCAATCAGCCCCAGCATTTT.

This sequence joins TRBV6-5 and TRBJ2-3, with D maybe TRBD1 (6 bases). V was clipped by 0 bases and J by 6 bases, with 10 bases between them. Germline CDR1 MNHEY, CDR2 SVGAGI. The CDR3 runs to 14 residues. The DNA for the CDR3 is TGTGCCAGCAGTTACTCCTACAGGGCCGATACGCAGTATTTT. It specifies CASSYSYRADTQYF.

At least ten counts were recorded for this clonotype. The V and J genes are TRBV18 and TRBJ1-3; D gene ambiguous. The CDR3 length is 16 residues. V lost 2 bases and J 0 bases, leaving 11 bases between the germline ends. The germline CDR1 and CDR2 sequences are KGHSH and LQKENI. The CDR3 DNA reads TGTGCCAGCTCACCAACTCTCTCCGCCTCTGGAAACACCATATATTTT. This gives the protein CASSPTLSASGNTIYF.

The J gene is TRBJ2-7, the V gene TRBV5-5; 8 bases fit TRBD1. The CDR3 extends over 16 amino acids. Per germline, CDR1 SGHKS and CDR2 YYEKEE (reference sequence). V dropped 4 bases and J dropped 0; count of bases not matched to a gene: 9. As DNA, the CDR3 is TGTGCCAGCAGCCGGGGACAGGAGATCATCTCCTACGAGCAGTACTTC. Its protein product is CASSRGQEIISYEQYF.

The rearrangement links TRBV12-3 or TRBV12-4 to TRBJ2-7; 7 positions agree with TRBD2. V dropped 6 bases and J dropped 3; count of bases not matched to a gene: 11. The CDR3 sequence is 15 residues long. The CDR3 spells CASSFMNGGGYEQYF. The DNA of the CDR3 is TGTGCCAGCAGCTTTATGAACGGCGGGGGCTACGAGCAGTACTTC.

Only a few counts were recorded for this clonotype. V is TRBV20-1 and J is TRBJ1-2; 8 nucleotides align to TRBD1. With 3 bases clipped from V and 3 bases from J, the junction kept 6 bases outside the gene matches. CDR1 DFQATT and CDR2 SNEGSKA come from the germline V gene (reference sequence). There are 14 residues in the CDR3. The CDR3 spells CSASRQGAYYGYTF. DNA for the CDR3: TGCAGTGCTAGTCGTCAGGGGGCCTACTATGGCTACACCTTC.

This clonotype was seen a handful of times. The rearrangement joins TRBV29-1 to TRBJ2-1; TRBD2 agrees at 9 bases. The CDR3 consists of 17 residues. Germline values: CDR1 SQVTM, CDR2 ANQGSEA. V lost 4 bases, J lost 6 bases, and 16 bases stayed unmatched. CDR3 DNA sequence: TGCAGCGTTGGTCAGGGGTTTTCCCTAGCGGGACTCAATGAGCAGTTCTTC. Protein product: CSVGQGFSLAGLNEQFF.

This clonotype has only a few counts. The chain joins TRBV28 to TRBJ1-5; the match to TRBD1 covers 9 bases. Germline-derived CDR1 and CDR2 are MDHEN and SYDVKM. Germline trimming cut 5 bases from V and 15 bases from J; bases unmatched to any gene: 5. CDR3 length: 11 amino acids. The CDR3: CASSGDREVHF. Written as DNA, the CDR3 is TGTGCCAGCAGTGGGGACAGGGAGGTGCATTTT.

The CDR3 DNA follows: TGTGCCAGCAGCTTAGTCCCCCCACTTCGCCTGTCTACCTACGAGCAGTACTTC. Translating it yields CASSLVPPLRLSTYEQYF. The V call is TRBV11-1, the J call TRBJ2-7; unclear D gene. V lost 1 base and J 2 bases, leaving 21 bases between the germline ends. Germline loops: CDR1 SGHAT, CDR2 FQDESV (reference sequence). The CDR3 is 18 residues long.

The sample holds many counts of this clonotype. V is TRBV4-2 and J is TRBJ2-4, with TRBD2 identical over 7 bases. Germline assignment: CDR1 LGHNA and CDR2 YNFKEQ. The junction had 3 bases not matched to a gene; V was cut back by 1 base and J by 0 bases. This CDR3 has 16 residues. The CDR3 DNA sequence: TGTGCCAGCAGCCAAGCAGGACTAGTAGCCAAAAACATTCAGTACTTC. Translating gives CASSQAGLVAKNIQYF.

The rearrangement joins TRBV12-3 or TRBV12-4 to TRBJ1-5; 8 nucleotides align to TRBD1. The CDR3 length is 15 residues. The trim removed 4 bases at V and 2 bases at J, leaving 4 bases unmatched. CDR3: CASSSMTGGNQPQHF. The CDR3 DNA reads as TGTGCCAGCAGTTCTATGACAGGGGGCAATCAGCCCCAGCATTTT.

This clonotype was counted a few times. The genes are TRBV7-2 and TRBJ2-3, with D perhaps TRBD2 (6 bases). Between the trimmed V and J ends, which lost 5 bases and 2 bases, there was a span of 14 bases. In germline, CDR1 is SGHTA, CDR2 FQGNSA. CDR3 length: 15 amino acids. Written as DNA, the CDR3 is TGTGCCAGCAGCGCCTCCGGGGGTTACACAGATACGCAGTATTTT. Translation: CASSASGGYTDTQYF.